This entry lists 28 T cell receptor beta chains sequenced from one sample in a study of OX40 agonist ivuxolimab in advanced cancers. The repertoire was sequenced with immunoSEQ multiplex PCR; TCRdb's copy has only in-frame clones and lacks some. The sample lists about 64,000 clones, about 83% occurring once. Source: CD4+ or CD8+ T cells sorted from blood, taken in a trial of the OX40 agonist ivuxolimab. These receptors came from an adult with an advanced solid tumor such as melanoma, head and neck, liver or kidney cancer.

This clone was counted only a few times. The chain uses TRBV19 and TRBJ1-3; D remains ambiguous. The CDR3 length is 15 residues. V shed 6 bases and J shed 0 bases, with 12 bases lying between them. Germline V gene sequence: CDR1 LNHDA, CDR2 SQIVND (reference sequence). In DNA, the CDR3 is TGTGCCAGTAGAAGGGCAGCCAGCTCTGGAAACACCATATATTTT. Protein sequence: CASRRAASSGNTIYF. The full variable domain, its missing parts supplied by reference TRBV19 and TRBJ1-3, is DGGITQSPKYLFRKEGQNVTLSCEQNLNHDAMYWYRQDPGQGLRLIYYSQIVNDFQKGDIAEGYSVSREKKESFPLTVTSAQKNPTAFYLCASRRAASSGNTIYFGEGSWLTVV.

The rearrangement links TRBV7-9 to TRBJ2-2; D ambiguous. Trimming took off 6 bases at V and 7 bases at J, with 12 bases between the two ends. This CDR3 contains 13 residues. Germline loops: CDR1 SEHNR, CDR2 FQNEAQ (reference sequence). CDR3: CASRGSVNGELFF. In DNA, the CDR3 is TGTGCCAGCAGAGGATCTGTTAACGGGGAGCTGTTTTTT. Together with reference TRBV7-9 and TRBJ2-2, the CDR3 gives the full variable domain: DTGVSQNPRHKITKRGQNVTFRCDPISEHNRLYWYRQTLGQGPEFLTYFQNEAQLEKSRLLSDRFSAERPKGSFSTLEIQRTEQGDSAMYLCASRGSVNGELFFGEGSRLTVL.

The chain carries TRBV28 and TRBJ1-1, with a possible D match to TRBD1 (6 bases). Germline V gene sequence: CDR1 MDHEN, CDR2 SYDVKM. This CDR3 has 15 amino acids. Trimming removed 6 bases from V and 0 bases from J, with 14 bases in between. In DNA form, the CDR3 reads TGTGCCAGCAGCCCATTACAGGGAATGAACACTGAAGCTTTCTTT. Amino acid sequence: CASSPLQGMNTEAFF.

The V and J genes are TRBV6-5 and TRBJ2-7; 9 bases match TRBD1. The CDR3 extends over 14 amino acids. Germline V gene lookup returns CDR1 MNHEY and CDR2 SVGAGI. J lost 3 bases, V lost 2 bases, and 2 bases had no gene match. This CDR3 reads CASSYRGQGYEQYF. Here the CDR3 DNA reads TGTGCCAGCAGTTACCGGGGACAGGGCTACGAGCAGTACTTC.

V is TRBV7-2 and J is TRBJ2-3, with D perhaps TRBD2 (6 bases). The ends were cut back, 5 bases at V and 1 base at J, with 7 bases in the middle. Germline V gene lookup returns CDR1 SGHTA and CDR2 FQGNSA. This CDR3 is 13 amino acids long. The CDR3 spells CASSRERTDTQYF. The CDR3 nucleotides are TGTGCCAGCAGCCGGGAGCGCACAGATACGCAGTATTTT.

This chain connects TRBV9 to TRBJ2-3; D not resolved. V was clipped by 4 bases and J by 9 bases, with 12 bases between them. Germline CDR1 is SGDLS and CDR2 is YYNGEE. The CDR3 sequence is 12 residues long. The CDR3 DNA sequence: TGTGCCAGCAGCAAGGACCTTCAAACGCAGTATTTT. Its translation is CASSKDLQTQYF. Full variable domain (missing parts from reference TRBV9 and TRBJ2-3): DSGVTQTPKHLITATGQRVTLRCSPRSGDLSVYWYQQSLDQGLQFLIQYYNGEERAKGNILERFSAQQFPDLHSELNLSSLELGDSALYFCASSKDLQTQYFGPGTRLTVL.

This clone came up a few times. The chain joins TRBV9 to TRBJ1-3, with TRBD1 identical over 7 bases. The germline CDR1 and CDR2 sequences are SGDLS and YYNGEE. V was pared by 4 bases and J by 0 bases, with 7 bases of the junction left unmatched. CDR3 length equals 16 residues. The CDR3 coding sequence is TGTGCCAGCAGCCCGAGGGGGCAGAACTCTGGAAACACCATATATTTT. Translating it yields CASSPRGQNSGNTIYF.

This clone turned up a few times. The J gene is TRBJ2-2, the V gene TRBV11-2; D remains ambiguous. Per the germline V gene, CDR1 is SGHAT and CDR2 is FQNNGV. This CDR3 has 14 residues. Trimming shortened V by 5 bases and J by 7 bases, and 14 bases separated the two germline ends. The CDR3 is CASSNGQPGGELFF. The DNA for the CDR3 is TGTGCCAGCAGCAACGGCCAACCCGGCGGGGAGCTGTTTTTT.

This chain uses TRBV7-9 with TRBJ2-2, with TRBD2 matching 7 bases. Germline CDR1 SEHNR, CDR2 FQNEAQ (reference sequence). The V gene end was trimmed by 11 bases and the J gene end by 0 bases; junction bases not matched to a gene: 6. This CDR3 comprises 14 residues. CDR3 sequence: CAGGRGANTGELFF. CDR3 sequence (DNA): TGTGCCGGCGGCCGGGGGGCGAACACCGGGGAGCTGTTTTTT. Drawing the rest from reference TRBV7-9 and TRBJ2-2, the complete variable domain is DTGVSQNPRHKITKRGQNVTFRCDPISEHNRLYWYRQTLGQGPEFLTYFQNEAQLEKSRLLSDRFSAERPKGSFSTLEIQRTEQGDSAMYLCAGGRGANTGELFFGEGSRLTVL.

CDR3 sequence reads: CASSYNGDTEAFF. DNA for the CDR3: TGTGCCAGCAGTTACAATGGGGACACTGAAGCTTTCTTT. The rearrangement uses TRBV6-6 and TRBJ1-1; no clear D gene. This CDR3 is built from 13 residues. Germline V CDR1 and CDR2: MNHNY, SVGAGI (reference sequence). Trimming stripped 2 bases from V and 3 bases from J, with 7 bases between.

The genes are TRBV18 and TRBJ2-3; 8 bases are a match to TRBD2. Germline assignment: CDR1 KGHSH and CDR2 LQKENI. Trimming at V came to 3 bases and at J to 0 bases, leaving 5 bases not matched to a gene. The CDR3 length is 16 residues. CDR3 amino acids: CASSPPTSGSTDTQYF. Here the CDR3 DNA reads TGTGCCAGCTCACCCCCTACTAGCGGAAGCACAGATACGCAGTATTTT.

V gene TRBV7-9 combines with J gene TRBJ1-1, with 7 bases identical to TRBD1. After removal of 4 bases from V and 5 bases from J, the junction contained 7 bases not matched to a gene. This CDR3 spans 14 amino acids. CDR1 and CDR2 (germline): SEHNR, FQNEAQ (reference sequence). CDR3: CASSSQGDRTEAFF. The DNA for the CDR3 is TGTGCCAGCAGCTCTCAGGGGGATAGGACTGAAGCTTTCTTT.

This clone was observed a handful of times. The V call is TRBV2, the J call TRBJ1-2, with 8 bases aligning to TRBD1. The CDR3 spans 12 residues. Germline V gene lookup returns CDR1 SNHLY and CDR2 FYNNEI. After removal of 6 bases from V and 7 bases from J, the junction contained 4 bases not matched to a gene. The CDR3 protein is CASRLTGGGYTF. The CDR3 DNA reads TGTGCCAGCAGGTTAACAGGGGGTGGCTACACCTTC.

The chain has TRBV27 and TRBJ2-1; 14 nucleotides match TRBD2. Germline loops: CDR1 MNHEY, CDR2 SMNVEV (reference sequence). This CDR3 comprises 19 residues. The V and J ends lost 7 bases and 0 bases, in that order; junction bases with no gene match: 11. CDR3 coding DNA: TGTGCCAGCACCCTTTTTCCGGGACTAGCGGGAGTCTCCTACAATGAGCAGTTCTTC. This codes for CASTLFPGLAGVSYNEQFF.

Here the CDR3 DNA reads TGTGCCAGCAGCTTTGGCGCAGGTCAGCCCCAGCATTTT. Amino acid sequence: CASSFGAGQPQHF. J is TRBJ1-5 and V is TRBV7-3, with D unresolved. Trimming removed 3 bases from V and 6 bases from J, with 9 bases in between. CDR3 length: 13 residues. CDR1 is SGHTA, CDR2 FQGTGA, per germline.

This clone was seen just once. This rearrangement joins TRBV15 to TRBJ1-4, with 10 bases matching TRBD1. V lost 1 base and J lost 5; bases outside the gene matches: 4. Germline CDR1 and CDR2: LNHNV and YYDKDF (reference sequence). The CDR3 length is 16 residues. CDR3 sequence reads: CATSRVRTGGNEKLFF. CDR3 coding DNA: TGTGCCACCAGCAGAGTACGGACAGGGGGAAATGAAAAACTGTTTTTT.

The chain is built from TRBV19 and TRBJ1-2; TRBD1 matches at 8 bases. This CDR3 contains 14 residues. The germline CDR1 and CDR2 sequences are LNHDA and SQIVND (reference sequence). The trim removed 7 bases at V and 7 bases at J, leaving 11 bases unmatched. DNA of the CDR3: TGTGCCAGTACCGTCGACAGGGGCTCGGGTGGCTACACCTTC. It is translated as CASTVDRGSGGYTF.

The chain combines TRBV6-1 with TRBJ2-1; D is unclear. There are 15 residues in the CDR3. Trimming took 5 bases from V and 0 from J, leaving 11 bases between them. Germline V lookup: CDR1 MNHNS, CDR2 SASEGT. The CDR3 DNA sequence: TGTGCCAGCAGTCAGGACGGCAACTCCTACAATGAGCAGTTCTTC. Translated: CASSQDGNSYNEQFF.

The CDR3 DNA reads TGTGCTAGTGGGCCGGGACAAAACACAGATACGCAGTATTTT. Protein: CASGPGQNTDTQYF. The V call is TRBV12-5, the J call TRBJ2-3, with a tentative D call TRBD1 (6 bases). The V gene's germline CDR1 is LGHNT and CDR2 FRNRAP. The CDR3 is 14 amino acids. Trimming stripped 6 bases from V and 2 bases from J, with 12 bases between.

The rearrangement uses TRBV28 and TRBJ2-5; D perhaps matches TRBD1 (6 bases). Between the trimmed V and J ends, which lost 2 bases and 4 bases, there was a span of 8 bases. Looked up from germline, CDR1 is MDHEN and CDR2 is SYDVKM. This CDR3 has 13 amino acids. The CDR3 protein is CASSLGGTETQYF. In nucleotides, the CDR3 is TGTGCCAGCAGTTTAGGGGGCACAGAGACCCAGTACTTC.

This clone occurred a few times. The rearrangement links TRBV6-6 to TRBJ1-1, with D perhaps matching TRBD1 (6 bases). The CDR3 is 15 residues long. Trimming pared 6 bases from V and 4 bases from J, leaving 18 bases between. Germline V gives CDR1 MNHNY, CDR2 SVGAGI (reference sequence). CDR3 sequence (DNA): TGTGCCAGCAGCGACACAGGGAGGGAGGGCACTGAAGCTTTCTTT. It encodes CASSDTGREGTEAFF.

This clone was detected once. V usage is TRBV6-5 and J usage is TRBJ2-3; 11 bases match TRBD2. Looked up from germline, CDR1 is MNHEY and CDR2 is SVGAGI. V lost 5 bases to trimming and J lost 5 bases; unmatched junction nucleotides: 6. The CDR3 totals 15 residues. The CDR3 DNA is TGTGCCAGCAGTGGCGGGACTAGCGGTAGAGATACGCAGTATTTT. Encoded protein: CASSGGTSGRDTQYF.

The chain links TRBV6-5 to TRBJ2-1; D is unclear. V was shortened by 10 bases and J by 4 bases, with 20 bases between the two germline ends. The V gene's germline CDR1 is MNHEY and CDR2 SVGAGI. The length of the CDR3 is 15 residues. The chain's CDR3 is CATTSPAGRYNEQFF. For the CDR3, the DNA is TGTGCCACTACCTCCCCAGCCGGCCGGTACAATGAGCAGTTCTTC.

The rearrangement uses TRBV18 and TRBJ2-7; weak D call: TRBD1 (6 bases). V was pared by 3 bases and J by 4 bases, with 13 bases between. Germline lookup yields CDR1 KGHSH and CDR2 LQKENI. This CDR3 is 14 amino acids long. The CDR3 bases are TGTGCCAGCTCACCTAGTCAGGGGTCTTACGAGCAGTACTTC. It encodes CASSPSQGSYEQYF.

This chain connects TRBV2 to TRBJ1-1, with a tentative D call TRBD1 (5 bases). V was cut by 6 bases and J by 4 bases, with 15 bases left in between. The CDR3 is 14 amino acids. CDR1 is SNHLY and CDR2 is FYNNEI in the germline V gene. CDR3 sequence: CASRLMWGSTEAFF. The CDR3, as DNA: TGTGCCAGCAGGTTGATGTGGGGGTCCACTGAAGCTTTCTTT.

This clone has just a few counts. The CDR3, as DNA: TGCAGTGCTGCTCGGGGCACTGAAGCTTTCTTT. It encodes CSAARGTEAFF. V gene TRBV20-1 combines with J gene TRBJ1-1; no clear D. Germline assignment: CDR1 DFQATT and CDR2 SNEGSKA (reference sequence). V dropped 5 bases and J dropped 4 bases, with 8 bases sitting between them. The CDR3 consists of 11 residues.

The gene calls are TRBV10-3 and TRBJ2-7; possibly TRBD1 for D (6 bases). Per germline, CDR1 ENHRY and CDR2 SYGVKD. CDR3 length: 15 amino acids. V lost 4 bases and J lost 2, with 15 bases in between. Here the CDR3 DNA reads TGTGCCATCAGTGTGGAGGACAGTGGACCCTACGAGCAGTACTTC. This translates into CAISVEDSGPYEQYF.

The chain carries TRBV7-3 and TRBJ2-1; tentatively, D is TRBD1 or TRBD2 (6 bases each). CDR1 is SGHTA, CDR2 FQGTGA, per germline. The CDR3 extends over 16 amino acids. Trimming took 5 bases from V and 0 from J, leaving 14 bases between them. DNA of the CDR3: TGTGCCAGCAGCCCGGTGGGGGGCCACTCCTACAATGAGCAGTTCTTC. Its protein product is CASSPVGGHSYNEQFF.